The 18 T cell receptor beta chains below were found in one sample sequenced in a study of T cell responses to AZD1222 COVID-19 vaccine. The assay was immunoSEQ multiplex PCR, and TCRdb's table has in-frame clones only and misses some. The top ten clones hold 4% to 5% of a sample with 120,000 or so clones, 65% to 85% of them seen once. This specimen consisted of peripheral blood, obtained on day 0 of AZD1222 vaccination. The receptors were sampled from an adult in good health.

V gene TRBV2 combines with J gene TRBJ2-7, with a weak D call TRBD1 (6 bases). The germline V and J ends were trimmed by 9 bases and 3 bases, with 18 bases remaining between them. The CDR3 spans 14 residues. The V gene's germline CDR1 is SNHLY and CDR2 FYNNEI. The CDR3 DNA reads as TGTGCCAGTGGCTACAGGGAAAATCGCTACGAGCAGTACTTC. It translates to CASGYRENRYEQYF.

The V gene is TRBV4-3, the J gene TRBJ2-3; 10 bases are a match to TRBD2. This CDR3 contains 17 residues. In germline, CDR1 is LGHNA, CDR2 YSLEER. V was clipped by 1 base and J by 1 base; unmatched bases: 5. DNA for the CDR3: TGCGCCAGCAGCCAAGGGCTAGCGGGGGTGGGCACAGATACGCAGTATTTT. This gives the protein CASSQGLAGVGTDTQYF.

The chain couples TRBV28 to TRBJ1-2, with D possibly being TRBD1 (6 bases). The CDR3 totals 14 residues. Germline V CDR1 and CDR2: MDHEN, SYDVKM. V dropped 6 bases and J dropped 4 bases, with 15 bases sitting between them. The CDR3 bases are TGTGCCAGCAGGCCCCGGGGGCGCAGCTATGGCTACACCTTC. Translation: CASRPRGRSYGYTF.

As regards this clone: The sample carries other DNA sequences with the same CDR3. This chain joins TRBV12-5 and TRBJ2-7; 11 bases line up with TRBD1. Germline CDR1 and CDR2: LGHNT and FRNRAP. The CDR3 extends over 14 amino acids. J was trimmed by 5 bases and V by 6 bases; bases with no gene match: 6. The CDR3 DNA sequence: TGTGCTAGTGGCCCTGGACAGGGGGCTCACGAGCAGTACTTC. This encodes CASGPGQGAHEQYF.

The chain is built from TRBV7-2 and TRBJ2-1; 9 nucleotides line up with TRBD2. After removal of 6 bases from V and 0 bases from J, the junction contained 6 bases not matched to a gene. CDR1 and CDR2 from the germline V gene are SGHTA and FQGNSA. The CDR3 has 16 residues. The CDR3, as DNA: TGTGCCAGCAGAAATAGCGGGAGCTCCTCCTACAATGAGCAGTTCTTC. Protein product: CASRNSGSSSYNEQFF.

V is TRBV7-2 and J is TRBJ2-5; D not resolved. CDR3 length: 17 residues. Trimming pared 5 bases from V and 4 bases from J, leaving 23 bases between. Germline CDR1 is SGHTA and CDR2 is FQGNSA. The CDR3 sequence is CASSRIPGHHTGETQYF. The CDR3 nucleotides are TGTGCCAGCAGCCGTATACCCGGTCACCACACGGGAGAGACCCAGTACTTC. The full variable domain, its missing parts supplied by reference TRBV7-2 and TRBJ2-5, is GAGVSQSPSNKVTEKGKDVELRCDPISGHTALYWYRQSLGQGLEFLIYFQGNSAPDKSGLPSDRFSAERTGGSVSTLTIQRTQQEDSAVYLCASSRIPGHHTGETQYFGPGTRLLVL.

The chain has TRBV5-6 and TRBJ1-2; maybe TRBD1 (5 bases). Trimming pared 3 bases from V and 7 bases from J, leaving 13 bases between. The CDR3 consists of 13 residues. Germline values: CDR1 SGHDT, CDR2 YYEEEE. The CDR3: CASSYDSSGGYTF. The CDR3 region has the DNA TGTGCCAGCAGCTACGACAGTTCGGGTGGCTACACCTTC.

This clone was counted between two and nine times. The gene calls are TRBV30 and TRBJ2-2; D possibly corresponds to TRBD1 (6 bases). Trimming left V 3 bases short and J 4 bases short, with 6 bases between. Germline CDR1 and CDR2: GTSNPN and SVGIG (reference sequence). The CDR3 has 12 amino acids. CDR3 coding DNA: TGTGCCTGGAGGGACAGCACCGGGGAGCTGTTTTTT. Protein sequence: CAWRDSTGELFF.

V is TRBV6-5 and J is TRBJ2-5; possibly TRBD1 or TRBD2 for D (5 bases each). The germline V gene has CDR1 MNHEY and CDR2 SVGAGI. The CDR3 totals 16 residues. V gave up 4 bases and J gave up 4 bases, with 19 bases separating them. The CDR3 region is CASSSALGGVGETQYF. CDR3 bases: TGTGCCAGCAGTTCCGCCCTTGGGGGAGTGGGAGAGACCCAGTACTTC.

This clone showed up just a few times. This chain's CDR3 is CASSRTGGGYNEQFF. CDR3 DNA sequence: TGTGCCAGCAGCCGGACGGGGGGAGGCTACAATGAGCAGTTCTTC. The V gene is TRBV6-6, the J gene TRBJ2-1; TRBD2 aligns across 7 bases. This CDR3 spans 15 amino acids. J gave up 3 bases and V 6 bases, and 8 bases lay outside the gene matches. CDR1 is MNHNY, CDR2 SVGAGI, per germline (reference sequence).

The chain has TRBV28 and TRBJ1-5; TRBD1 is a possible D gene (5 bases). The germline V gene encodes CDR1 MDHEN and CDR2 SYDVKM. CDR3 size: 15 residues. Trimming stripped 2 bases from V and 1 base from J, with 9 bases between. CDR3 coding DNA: TGTGCCAGCAGTTTAGCCGGGGGGAGCAATCAGCCCCAGCATTTT. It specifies CASSLAGGSNQPQHF.

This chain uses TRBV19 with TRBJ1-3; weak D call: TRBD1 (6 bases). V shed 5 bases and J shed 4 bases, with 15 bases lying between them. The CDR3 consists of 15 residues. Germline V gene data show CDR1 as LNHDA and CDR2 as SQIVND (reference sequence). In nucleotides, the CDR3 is TGTGCCAGTAGTCCGACAGGTTGGGGCGGAAACACCATATATTTT. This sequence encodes CASSPTGWGGNTIYF.

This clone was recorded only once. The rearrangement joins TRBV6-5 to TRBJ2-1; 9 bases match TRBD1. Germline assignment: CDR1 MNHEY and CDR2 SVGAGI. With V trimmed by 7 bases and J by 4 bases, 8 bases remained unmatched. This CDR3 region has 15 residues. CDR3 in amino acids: CASILGQGTYNEQFF. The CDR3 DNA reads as TGTGCCAGCATACTCGGACAGGGGACTTACAATGAGCAGTTCTTC.

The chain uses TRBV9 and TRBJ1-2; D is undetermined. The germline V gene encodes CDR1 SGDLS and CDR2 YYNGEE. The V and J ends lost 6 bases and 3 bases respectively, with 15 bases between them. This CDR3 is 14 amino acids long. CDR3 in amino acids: CASTVSPTDYGYTF. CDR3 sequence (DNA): TGTGCCAGCACGGTTTCGCCCACGGACTATGGCTACACCTTC.

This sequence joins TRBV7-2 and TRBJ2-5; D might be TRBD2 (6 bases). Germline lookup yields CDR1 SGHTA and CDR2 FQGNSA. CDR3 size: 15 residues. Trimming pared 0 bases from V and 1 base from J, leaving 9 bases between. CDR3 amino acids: CASSLAQGGQETQYF. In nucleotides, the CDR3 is TGTGCCAGCAGCTTAGCGCAGGGAGGCCAAGAGACCCAGTACTTC.

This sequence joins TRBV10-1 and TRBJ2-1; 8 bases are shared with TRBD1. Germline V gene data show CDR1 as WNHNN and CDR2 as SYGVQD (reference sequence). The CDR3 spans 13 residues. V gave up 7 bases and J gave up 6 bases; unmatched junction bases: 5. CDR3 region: CASTDRAGNEQFF. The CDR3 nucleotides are TGCGCCAGCACGGACAGGGCCGGCAATGAGCAGTTCTTC.

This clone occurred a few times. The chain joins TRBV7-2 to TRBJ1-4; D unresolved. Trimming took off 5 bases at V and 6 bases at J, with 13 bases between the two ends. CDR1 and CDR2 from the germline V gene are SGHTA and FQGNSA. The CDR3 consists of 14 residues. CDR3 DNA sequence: TGTGCCAGCAGCCTAACGAGGACGGATGAAAAACTGTTTTTT. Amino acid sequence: CASSLTRTDEKLFF.

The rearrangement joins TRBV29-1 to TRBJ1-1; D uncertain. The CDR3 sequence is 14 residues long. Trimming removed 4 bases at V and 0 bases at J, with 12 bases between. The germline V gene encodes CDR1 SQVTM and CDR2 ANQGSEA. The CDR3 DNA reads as TGCAGCGTTGGCGTAGGGTCGATGAACACTGAAGCTTTCTTT. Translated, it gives CSVGVGSMNTEAFF.